This T cell receptor (beta chain) was retrieved from a study of blood T cell repertoires in COVID-19. Study-wide background: Collection of acute and convalescent COVID-19 samples took place in the United States, Italy and Spain.

Authors' processing steps: Estimation of nucleated cell counts relied on the amplification of reference gene primers. Clones were read by immunoSEQ multiplex PCR, and TCRdb kept only the in-frame ones, dropping some. V and J calls and clone size are given by that table; D and trimming were obtained from the DNA. Of around 71,000 clones in the sample, about 70% were seen once. Germline lookup yields CDR1 GTSNPN and CDR2 SVGIG (reference sequence). CDR3 length: 13 amino acids. V was clipped by 1 base and J by 4 bases, with 8 bases between them. The count of this clone is one. The gene calls are TRBV30 and TRBJ1-5, with D possibly TRBD1 on 5 matching bases. The source of this sequence is a woman aged 80 or older with active or convalescent COVID-19. Sequenced material: peripheral blood. CDR3 amino acids: CAWSATENQPQHF. The CDR3 DNA reads TGTGCCTGGAGTGCGACAGAGAATCAGCCCCAGCATTTT.